Here is one TCR beta chain with its context. This sample is drawn from a study of blood T cell repertoires in COVID-19. Study information: Acute-phase and convalescent COVID-19 samples originated in the United States, Italy and Spain. T cells, B-cell-depleted T cells, or PBMCs supplied cDNA or gDNA.

Per the original methods: Scientists estimated how many nucleated cells there were by amplifying reference gene primers. Method: immunoSEQ multiplex PCR; TCRdb's copy keeps in-frame clones and lacks some. V, J and clone size were drawn from that table, and D and trimming were deduced from the DNA. The sample includes under 40,000 clones, nearly 90% of them seen just once. Trimming at V came to 0 bases and at J to 7 bases, leaving 6 bases not matched to a gene. This CDR3 has 16 residues. Germline-derived CDR1 and CDR2 are SGHRS and YFSETQ. The chain has TRBV5-1 and TRBJ2-1; 11 bases line up with TRBD2. Sample: peripheral blood. This receptor was identified in a man aged 65 to 79 with active COVID-19. The chain's CDR3 is CASSLATSGSLNEQFF. In nucleotides, the CDR3 is TGCGCCAGCAGCTTGGCCACTAGCGGGAGTTTAAATGAGCAGTTCTTC. The variable domain in full, with the rest retrieved from reference TRBV5-1 and TRBJ2-1, is KAGVTQTPRYLIKTRGQQVTLSCSPISGHRSVSWYQQTPGQGLQFLFEYFSETQRNKGNFPGRFSGRQFSNSRSEMNVSTLELGDSALYLCASSLATSGSLNEQFFGPGTRLTVL.